This entry is about one T cell receptor beta chain. This entry is derived from a study of blood T cell repertoires in COVID-19. The J segment lost 5 bases and the V segment lost 6 bases, leaving 7 bases of the junction unmatched. Germline CDR1 and CDR2: WSHSY and SAAADI. The CDR3 spans 14 residues. Method: immunoSEQ multiplex PCR; TCRdb's copy keeps in-frame clones and lacks some. The repertoire consists of under 250,000 clones, with approximately 91% occurring once and the leading ten covering approximately 0.69%. The chain couples TRBV10-2 to TRBJ2-1; 7 bases match TRBD1. Sequencing used peripheral blood. The sequence derives from a man between 40 and 49 years old with acute or convalescent COVID-19. CDR3 DNA sequence: TGCGCCAGCAGAGGACAGGCCCTCGACAATGAGCAGTTCTTC. Translated, it gives CASRGQALDNEQFF.